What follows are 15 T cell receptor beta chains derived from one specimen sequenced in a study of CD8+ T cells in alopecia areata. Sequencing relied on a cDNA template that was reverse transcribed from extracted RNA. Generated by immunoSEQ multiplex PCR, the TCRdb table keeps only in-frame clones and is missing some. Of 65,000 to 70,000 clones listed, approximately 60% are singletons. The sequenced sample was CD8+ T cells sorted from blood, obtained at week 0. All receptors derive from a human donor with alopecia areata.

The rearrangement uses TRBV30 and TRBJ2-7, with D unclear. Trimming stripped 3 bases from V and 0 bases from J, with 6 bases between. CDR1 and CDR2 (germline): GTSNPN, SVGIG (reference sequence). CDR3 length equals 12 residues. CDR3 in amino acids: CAWSPTSYEQYF. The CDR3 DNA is TGTGCCTGGAGCCCGACCTCCTACGAGCAGTACTTC. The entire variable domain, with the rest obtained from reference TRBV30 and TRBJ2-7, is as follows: SQTIHQWPATLVQPVGSPLSLECTVEGTSNPNLYWYRQAAGRGLQLLFYSVGIGQISSEVPQNLSASRPQDRQFILSSKKLLLSDSGFYLCAWSPTSYEQYFGPGTRLTVT.

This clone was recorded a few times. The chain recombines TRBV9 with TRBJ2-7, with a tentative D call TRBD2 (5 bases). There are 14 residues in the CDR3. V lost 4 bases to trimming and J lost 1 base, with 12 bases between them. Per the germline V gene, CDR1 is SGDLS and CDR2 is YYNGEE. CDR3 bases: TGTGCCAGCAGCCCCCACCGGGATTCCTACGAGCAGTACTTC. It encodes CASSPHRDSYEQYF. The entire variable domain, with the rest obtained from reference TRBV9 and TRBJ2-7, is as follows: DSGVTQTPKHLITATGQRVTLRCSPRSGDLSVYWYQQSLDQGLQFLIQYYNGEERAKGNILERFSAQQFPDLHSELNLSSLELGDSALYFCASSPHRDSYEQYFGPGTRLTVT.

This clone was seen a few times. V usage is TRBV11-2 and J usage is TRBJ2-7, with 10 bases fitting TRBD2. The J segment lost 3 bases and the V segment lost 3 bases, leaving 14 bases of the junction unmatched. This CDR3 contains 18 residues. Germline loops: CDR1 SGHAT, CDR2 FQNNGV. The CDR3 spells CASSLPGGLAPVDYEQYF. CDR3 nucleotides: TGTGCCAGCAGCTTGCCCGGGGGACTAGCGCCCGTCGACTACGAGCAGTACTTC.

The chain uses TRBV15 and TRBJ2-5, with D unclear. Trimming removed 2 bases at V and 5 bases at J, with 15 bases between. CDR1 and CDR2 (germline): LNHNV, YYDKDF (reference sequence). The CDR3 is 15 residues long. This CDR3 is CATSRSGRMLETQYF. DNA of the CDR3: TGTGCCACCAGCAGATCCGGACGGATGCTGGAGACCCAGTACTTC. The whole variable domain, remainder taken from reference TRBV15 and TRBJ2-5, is DAMVIQNPRYQVTQFGKPVTLSCSQTLNHNVMYWYQQKSSQAPKLLFHYYDKDFNNEADTPDNFQSRRPNTSFCFLDIRSPGLGDTAMYLCATSRSGRMLETQYFGPGTRLLVL.

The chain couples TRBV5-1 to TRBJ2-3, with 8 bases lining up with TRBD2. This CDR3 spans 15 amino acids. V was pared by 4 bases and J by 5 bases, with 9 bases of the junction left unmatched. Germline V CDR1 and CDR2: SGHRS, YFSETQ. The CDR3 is CASSPGLESGDTQYF. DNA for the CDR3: TGCGCCAGCAGCCCGGGACTAGAATCGGGAGATACGCAGTATTTT.

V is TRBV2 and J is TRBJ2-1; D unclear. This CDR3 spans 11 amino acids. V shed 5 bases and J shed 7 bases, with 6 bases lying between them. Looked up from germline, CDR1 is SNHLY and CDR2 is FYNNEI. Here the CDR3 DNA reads TGTGCCAGCAGTCCCTTGAATGAGCAGTTCTTC. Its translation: CASSPLNEQFF.

CDR3 sequence: CASSLGSDSAYGYTF. CDR3 nucleotide sequence: TGCGCCAGCAGCCTAGGTAGTGACAGCGCCTATGGCTACACCTTC. The chain combines TRBV5-1 with TRBJ1-2; D might be TRBD1 (5 bases). This CDR3 is built from 15 residues. Deletions cut 4 bases from V and 4 bases from J, with 17 bases between. The germline V gene encodes CDR1 SGHRS and CDR2 YFSETQ. Based on the CDR3 plus reference TRBV5-1 and TRBJ1-2, the full variable domain is KAGVTQTPRYLIKTRGQQVTLSCSPISGHRSVSWYQQTPGQGLQFLFEYFSETQRNKGNFPGRFSGRQFSNSRSEMNVSTLELGDSALYLCASSLGSDSAYGYTFGSGTRLTVV.

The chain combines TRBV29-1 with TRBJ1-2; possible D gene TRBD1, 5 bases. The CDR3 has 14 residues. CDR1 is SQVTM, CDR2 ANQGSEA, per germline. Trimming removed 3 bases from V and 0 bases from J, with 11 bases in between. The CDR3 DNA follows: TGCAGCGTTGAGTATCCGACAGCTAACTATGGCTACACCTTC. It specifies CSVEYPTANYGYTF.

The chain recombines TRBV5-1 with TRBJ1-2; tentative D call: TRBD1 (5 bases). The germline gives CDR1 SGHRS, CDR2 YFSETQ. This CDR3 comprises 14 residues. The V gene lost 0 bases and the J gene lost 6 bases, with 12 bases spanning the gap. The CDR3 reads CASSLGQTSDGYTF. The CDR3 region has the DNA TGCGCCAGCAGCTTGGGACAGACGAGTGATGGCTACACCTTC.

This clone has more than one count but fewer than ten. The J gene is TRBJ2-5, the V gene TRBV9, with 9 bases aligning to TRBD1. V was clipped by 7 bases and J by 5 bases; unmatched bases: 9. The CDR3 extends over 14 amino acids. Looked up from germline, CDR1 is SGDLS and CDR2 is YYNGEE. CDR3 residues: CASSGQGFSETQYF. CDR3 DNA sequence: TGTGCCAGCTCAGGACAGGGGTTCTCGGAGACCCAGTACTTC.

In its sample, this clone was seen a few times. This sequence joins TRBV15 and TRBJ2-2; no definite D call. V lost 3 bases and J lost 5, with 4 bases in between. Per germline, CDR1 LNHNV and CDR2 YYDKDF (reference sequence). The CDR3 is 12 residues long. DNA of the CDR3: TGTGCCACCAGCAGTCGTACCGGGGAGCTGTTTTTT. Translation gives CATSSRTGELFF.

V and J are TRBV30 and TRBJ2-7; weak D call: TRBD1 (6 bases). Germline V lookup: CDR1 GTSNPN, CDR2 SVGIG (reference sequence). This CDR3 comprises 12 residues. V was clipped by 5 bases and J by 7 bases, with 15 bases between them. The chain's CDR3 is CAWHKGVWEQYF. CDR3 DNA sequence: TGTGCCTGGCACAAGGGGGTTTGGGAGCAGTACTTC.

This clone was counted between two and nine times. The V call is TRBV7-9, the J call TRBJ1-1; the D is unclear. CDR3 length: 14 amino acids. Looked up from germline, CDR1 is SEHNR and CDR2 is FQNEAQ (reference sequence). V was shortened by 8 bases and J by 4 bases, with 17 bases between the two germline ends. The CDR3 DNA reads TGTGCCAGCGATACTGTTGATACCAGCACTGAAGCTTTCTTT. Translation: CASDTVDTSTEAFF.

The CDR3 DNA is TGTGCCAGCAGTTACTCGGCAGGGGCTGAAGCTTTCTTT. Translation: CASSYSAGAEAFF. The chain combines TRBV6-5 with TRBJ1-1; D perhaps matches TRBD1 (6 bases). Trimming took off 0 bases at V and 6 bases at J, with 8 bases between the two ends. This CDR3 has 13 amino acids. Germline V gene lookup returns CDR1 MNHEY and CDR2 SVGAGI.

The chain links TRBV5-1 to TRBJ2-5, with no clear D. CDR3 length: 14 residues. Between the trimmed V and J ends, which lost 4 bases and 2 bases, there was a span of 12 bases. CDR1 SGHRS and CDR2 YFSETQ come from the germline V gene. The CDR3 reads CASSGLPFQETQYF. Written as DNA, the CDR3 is TGCGCCAGCAGCGGGCTGCCATTTCAAGAGACCCAGTACTTC. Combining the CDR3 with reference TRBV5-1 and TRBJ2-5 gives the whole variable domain KAGVTQTPRYLIKTRGQQVTLSCSPISGHRSVSWYQQTPGQGLQFLFEYFSETQRNKGNFPGRFSGRQFSNSRSEMNVSTLELGDSALYLCASSGLPFQETQYFGPGTRLLVL.